The 4 T cell receptor beta chains given below trace back to one sample, sequenced in a study of blood T cell repertoires in COVID-19. The repertoire was sequenced with immunoSEQ multiplex PCR; TCRdb's copy has only in-frame clones and lacks some. The data hold roughly 410,000 clones, with 87% observed a single time. Source material: peripheral blood. The receptors were sampled from an older woman with COVID-19, enrolled during active disease.

This chain uses TRBV28 with TRBJ1-2; 7 nucleotides align to TRBD1. Looked up from germline, CDR1 is MDHEN and CDR2 is SYDVKM. V shed 6 bases, J shed 2 bases, and the junction held 3 bases outside the gene matches. The CDR3 totals 13 residues. CDR3 loop: CASRTGRNYGYTF. The DNA for the CDR3 is TGTGCCAGCAGGACAGGGAGGAACTATGGCTACACCTTC.

In this sample, this clone turned up a few times. Written as DNA, the CDR3 is TGTGCCAGCAGCTTAGGTTTCCAGGATGGCTACACCTTC. Its protein is CASSLGFQDGYTF. The rearrangement joins TRBV7-2 to TRBJ1-2; D remains ambiguous. Germline V gene data show CDR1 as SGHTA and CDR2 as FQGNSA. Trimming cost V 1 base and J 6 bases, with 9 bases left between them. The CDR3 has 13 amino acids. Filled out from reference TRBV7-2 and TRBJ1-2, the complete variable domain reads GAGVSQSPSNKVTEKGKDVELRCDPISGHTALYWYRQSLGQGLEFLIYFQGNSAPDKSGLPSDRFSAERTGGSVSTLTIQRTQQEDSAVYLCASSLGFQDGYTFGSGTRLTVV.

This clone was observed a few times. The V gene is TRBV6-5, the J gene TRBJ1-1, with 8 bases identical to TRBD1. Germline V lookup: CDR1 MNHEY, CDR2 SVGAGI. CDR3 length: 16 amino acids. The V and J ends lost 4 bases and 3 bases, in that order; junction bases with no gene match: 10. CDR3 residues: CASSSPQGARDTEAFF. Written as DNA, the CDR3 is TGTGCCAGCAGTTCCCCGCAGGGGGCAAGGGACACTGAAGCTTTCTTT.

The J gene is TRBJ2-6, the V gene TRBV19; 7 bases are a match to TRBD1. In germline, CDR1 is LNHDA, CDR2 SQIVND (reference sequence). The junction had 10 bases not matched to a gene; V was cut back by 10 bases and J by 1 base. This CDR3 comprises 16 residues. The CDR3 DNA is TGTGCCACAAACTCGGGACAGCATTCTGGGGCCAACGTCCTGACTTTC. It encodes CATNSGQHSGANVLTF.